Shown below are 25 T cell receptor beta chains from a single sample sequenced in a study of T cell responses to AZD1222 COVID-19 vaccine. Libraries were prepared by immunoSEQ multiplex PCR; TCRdb keeps only in-frame clonotypes and omits some of them. The repertoire holds 150,000 to 180,000 clones, with 80% to 90% as singletons. The sample in question was peripheral blood, obtained on day 0 of MenACWY control vaccination. These TCRs come from an adult in good health.

The chain has TRBV5-8 and TRBJ1-4, with D uncertain. CDR3 length equals 16 residues. Trimming took off 4 bases at V and 0 bases at J, with 13 bases between the two ends. Germline V gene lookup returns CDR1 SGHTS and CDR2 YDEGEE. CDR3 sequence reads: CASSGSPVSTNEKLFF. CDR3 nucleotides: TGTGCCAGCAGCGGAAGTCCGGTCTCAACTAATGAAAAACTGTTTTTT. The variable domain in full, with the rest retrieved from reference TRBV5-8 and TRBJ1-4, is EAGVTQSPTHLIKTRGQQATLRCSPISGHTSVYWYQQALGLGLQFLLWYDEGEERNRGNFPPRFSGRQFPNYSSELNVNALELEDSALYLCASSGSPVSTNEKLFFGSGTQLSVL.

Only one count was recorded for this clone. V is TRBV4-3 and J is TRBJ2-7; TRBD2 agrees at 10 bases. Germline CDR1 reads LGHNA; CDR2 reads YSLEER. Germline trimming cut 0 bases from V and 4 bases from J; bases unmatched to any gene: 12. The CDR3 runs to 18 residues. The DNA of the CDR3 is TGCGCCAGCAGCCAAGATATCCTAGCGGGAGTAGGGTTATACGAGCAGTACTTC. Protein product: CASSQDILAGVGLYEQYF.

The CDR3 reads CASSDPTSPEYEQYF. Here the CDR3 DNA reads TGTGCCAGCAGTGACCCGACTAGTCCAGAATACGAGCAGTACTTC. The chain links TRBV6-6 to TRBJ2-7; D is possibly TRBD2 (6 bases). The CDR3 totals 15 residues. Germline-derived CDR1 and CDR2 are MNHNY and SVGAGI (reference sequence). V was trimmed by 5 bases and J by 4 bases, leaving 18 bases between them.

The chain employs TRBV10-3 and TRBJ2-1, with 10 bases that match TRBD2. This CDR3 has 16 residues. The germline V gene has CDR1 ENHRY and CDR2 SYGVKD. V lost 6 bases to trimming and J lost 6 bases; unmatched junction nucleotides: 11. The CDR3 spells CAISVTSGATGNEQFF. For the CDR3, the DNA is TGTGCCATCAGCGTTACTAGCGGGGCTACGGGCAATGAGCAGTTCTTC.

The chain has TRBV6-6 and TRBJ1-2, with 12 positions matching TRBD1. J was trimmed by 4 bases and V by 5 bases; bases with no gene match: 5. Germline loops: CDR1 MNHNY, CDR2 SVGAGI (reference sequence). The CDR3 spans 15 residues. CDR3 loop: CASSDRDRGPYGYTF. CDR3 DNA: TGTGCCAGCAGTGACCGGGACAGGGGGCCCTATGGCTACACCTTC.

This clone was detected a few times. V is TRBV19 and J is TRBJ2-7, with a tentative D call TRBD1 (6 bases). The CDR3 is 14 residues long. Trimming removed 8 bases at V and 6 bases at J, with 20 bases between. CDR1 LNHDA and CDR2 SQIVND come from the germline V gene (reference sequence). In DNA form, the CDR3 reads TGTGCCAGTGCCTCGACAGGTATCCCCTCCGAGCAGTACTTC. Protein sequence: CASASTGIPSEQYF.

The chain is built from TRBV4-1 and TRBJ2-1, with 9 nucleotides matching TRBD1. With 4 bases clipped from V and 8 bases from J, the junction kept 9 bases outside the gene matches. CDR3 size: 15 residues. From germline, CDR1 is MGHRA and CDR2 YSYEKL. The CDR3 loop reads CASSPQGAFNDEQFF. CDR3 in DNA: TGCGCCAGCAGCCCACAGGGGGCCTTTAATGATGAGCAGTTCTTC.

The J gene is TRBJ1-4, the V gene TRBV6-6; 9 nucleotides match TRBD1. This CDR3 has 16 residues. Per the germline V gene, CDR1 is MNHNY and CDR2 is SVGAGI (reference sequence). After removal of 5 bases from V and 7 bases from J, the junction contained 11 bases not matched to a gene. CDR3 protein: CASSRDRVSSGEKLFF. CDR3 DNA sequence: TGTGCCAGCAGTCGGGACAGGGTGTCATCGGGTGAAAAACTGTTTTTT.

The DNA of the CDR3 is TGTGCCAGCAGCTTGCGGCACTACAAGAACACCGGGGAGCTGTTTTTT. Protein product: CASSLRHYKNTGELFF. V and J are TRBV11-3 and TRBJ2-2; D not certain. The V end was cut by 3 bases, the J end by 1 base, with 12 bases between. Germline values: CDR1 SGHNT, CDR2 YENEEA. CDR3 size: 16 residues.

The genes are TRBV28 and TRBJ1-2; maybe TRBD1 (5 bases). V lost 4 bases and J 2 bases, leaving 14 bases between the germline ends. CDR1 and CDR2 from the germline V gene are MDHEN and SYDVKM. This CDR3 contains 15 residues. CDR3 in DNA: TGTGCCAGCAGTTCGCCAGGGCAGGAGAACTATGGCTACACCTTC. This codes for CASSSPGQENYGYTF.

The chain links TRBV11-2 to TRBJ2-2, with TRBD1 matching 7 bases. Losses at the gene ends were 5 bases for V and 4 bases for J; bases not matched to a gene: 7. The CDR3 spans 15 residues. CDR1 is SGHAT, CDR2 FQNNGV, per germline. In nucleotides, the CDR3 is TGTGCCAGCAGCCCATGGACAGGCTTCACCGGGGAGCTGTTTTTT. As protein: CASSPWTGFTGELFF. Full variable domain (rest looked up from reference TRBV11-2 and TRBJ2-2): EAGVAQSPRYKIIEKRQSVAFWCNPISGHATLYWYQQILGQGPKLLIQFQNNGVVDDSQLPKDRFSAERLKGVDSTLKIQPAKLEDSAVYLCASSPWTGFTGELFFGEGSRLTVL.

V and J are TRBV2 and TRBJ1-6; 7 bases are shared with TRBD1. V gave up 2 bases and J gave up 5 bases; unmatched junction bases: 6. Looked up from germline, CDR1 is SNHLY and CDR2 is FYNNEI. This CDR3 region has 16 residues. The CDR3 sequence is CASSEQGQHNNSPLHF. Written as DNA, the CDR3 is TGTGCCAGCAGTGAACAGGGACAGCACAATAATTCACCCCTCCACTTT.

This chain connects TRBV2 to TRBJ1-2; D uncertain. This CDR3 comprises 13 residues. The germline gives CDR1 SNHLY, CDR2 FYNNEI. V lost 5 bases, J lost 8 bases, and 15 bases lay in between. The CDR3: CASSFGRGRGYTF. The CDR3 nucleotides read TGTGCCAGCAGTTTCGGGCGAGGACGGGGCTACACCTTC. The full variable domain, in which reference TRBV2 and TRBJ1-2 provide the parts outside the CDR3, is EPEVTQTPSHQVTQMGQEVILRCVPISNHLYFYWYRQILGQKVEFLVSFYNNEISEKSEIFDDQFSVERPDGSNFTLKIRSTKLEDSAMYFCASSFGRGRGYTFGSGTRLTVV.

Here the CDR3 reads CASRQDSSSYNEQFF. The CDR3 nucleotides read TGTGCCAGCAGACAGGACAGCAGCTCCTACAATGAGCAGTTCTTC. This chain joins TRBV2 and TRBJ2-1, with D possibly TRBD1 on 6 matching bases. The CDR3 sequence is 15 residues long. V gave up 6 bases and J gave up 0 bases, with 12 bases separating them. The V gene's germline CDR1 is SNHLY and CDR2 FYNNEI.

This chain joins TRBV6-6 and TRBJ1-2; no clear D. Germline CDR1 is MNHNY and CDR2 is SVGAGI (reference sequence). Trimming removed 2 bases from V and 8 bases from J, with 12 bases in between. The CDR3 length is 13 residues. The CDR3 DNA reads as TGTGCCAGCAGTTACGTTGGGGAGAACGGCTACACCTTC. Encoded protein: CASSYVGENGYTF.

V and J are TRBV19 and TRBJ1-5; 12 bases fit TRBD1. CDR1 and CDR2 from the germline V gene are LNHDA and SQIVND (reference sequence). The CDR3 covers 16 residues. V shed 5 bases and J 2 bases; nucleotides not matched to a gene: 4. In DNA, the CDR3 is TGTGCCAGTAGTTGGGACAGGGGGCGCGGCAATCAGCCCCAGCATTTT. As protein: CASSWDRGRGNQPQHF.

CDR3 coding DNA: TGCGCCAGCAGCTCTGGGACAGTCTCCAGAGCTGGGGCCAACGTCCTGACTTTC. Translating it yields CASSSGTVSRAGANVLTF. This chain connects TRBV5-1 to TRBJ2-6; 7 bases are shared with TRBD1. This CDR3 has 18 amino acids. Germline V lookup: CDR1 SGHRS, CDR2 YFSETQ. The junction had 11 bases not matched to a gene; V was cut back by 3 bases and J by 2 bases. The full variable domain, with the rest looked up from reference TRBV5-1 and TRBJ2-6, is KAGVTQTPRYLIKTRGQQVTLSCSPISGHRSVSWYQQTPGQGLQFLFEYFSETQRNKGNFPGRFSGRQFSNSRSEMNVSTLELGDSALYLCASSSGTVSRAGANVLTFGAGSRLTVL.

The J gene is TRBJ2-1, the V gene TRBV5-4; D may be TRBD1 (5 bases). Trimming took 1 base from V and 8 from J, leaving 7 bases between them. CDR3 length equals 12 residues. CDR1 is SGHNT and CDR2 is YYREEE in the germline V gene (reference sequence). CDR3 coding DNA: TGTGCCAGCAGCTTGATAGGGGATGAGCAGTTCTTC. Protein: CASSLIGDEQFF.

The rearrangement links TRBV5-1 to TRBJ1-2; the D is unclear. This CDR3 contains 14 residues. The V gene's germline CDR1 is SGHRS and CDR2 YFSETQ. With 0 bases removed from V and 4 bases from J, the gap between germline ends came to 10 bases. Here the CDR3 DNA reads TGCGCCAGCAGCTTGGATCTATCCTTCTATGGCTACACCTTC. It is translated as CASSLDLSFYGYTF.

The chain employs TRBV20-1 and TRBJ2-5, with TRBD1 matching 12 bases. The CDR3 has 15 amino acids. V trimming: 3 bases; J trimming: 5 bases; junction bases outside the gene matches: 7. Germline V gene sequence: CDR1 DFQATT, CDR2 SNEGSKA (reference sequence). Written as DNA, the CDR3 is TGCAGTGCTAGTGGGGACAGGGGGCCGGTGGAGACCCAGTACTTC. This encodes CSASGDRGPVETQYF.

The chain links TRBV12-5 to TRBJ1-1, with a possible D match to TRBD1 (5 bases). The CDR3 has 13 residues. Germline CDR1 LGHNT, CDR2 FRNRAP. V gave up 5 bases and J gave up 1 base, with 8 bases separating them. The CDR3: CASGRGQNTEAFF. Here the CDR3 DNA reads TGTGCTAGTGGTCGCGGACAGAACACTGAAGCTTTCTTT.

The chain uses TRBV7-9 and TRBJ2-2; D unclear. Trimming stripped 4 bases from V and 4 bases from J, with 10 bases between. The CDR3 extends over 14 amino acids. CDR1 is SEHNR, CDR2 FQNEAQ, per germline (reference sequence). In DNA, the CDR3 is TGTGCCAGCAGCTCCGACCCTTCCACCGGGGAGCTGTTTTTT. It yields the protein CASSSDPSTGELFF.

The chain carries TRBV5-6 and TRBJ2-5; D might be TRBD1 or TRBD2, each matching 5 bases. CDR1 and CDR2 from the germline V gene are SGHDT and YYEEEE. Trimming took off 2 bases at V and 2 bases at J, with 25 bases between the two ends. This CDR3 spans 19 amino acids. The CDR3 nucleotides are TGTGCCAGCAGCTTTCGCCACAGTTCGTCGTGGGACCCGCAAGAGACCCAGTACTTC. The encoded protein is CASSFRHSSSWDPQETQYF.

V usage is TRBV3-1 (or the pseudogene TRBV3-2) and J usage is TRBJ2-2, with 8 bases that match TRBD2. Germline V gene data show CDR1 as LGHDT and CDR2 as YNNKEL (reference sequence). V was pared by 2 bases and J by 3 bases, with 5 bases of the junction left unmatched. This CDR3 has 16 amino acids. CDR3 nucleotides: TGTGCCAGCAGCCAACCGGGACTAGGACACACCGGGGAGCTGTTTTTT. This codes for CASSQPGLGHTGELFF.

The V gene is TRBV6-5, the J gene TRBJ2-7; D perhaps matches TRBD1 (7 bases). The ends were cut back, 6 bases at V and 3 bases at J, with 15 bases in the middle. CDR1 and CDR2 (germline): MNHEY, SVGAGI. The CDR3 covers 14 residues. CDR3 sequence (DNA): TGTGCCAGCAGAATGAGGAGGGACAGCTACGAGCAGTACGTC. Translation: CASRMRRDSYEQYV.